The 8 T cell receptor beta chains below come from one sample, sequenced in a study of response to subunit inactivated influenza vaccine. Each CDR3 protein gets one entry after TCRdb re-called the RT-PCR reads with MiXCR. The table lists approximately 530,000 distinct CDR3 sequences, 6% to 9% of them singletons. Here the sequenced sample was PBMCs from blood, taken less than 30 months after vaccination. The source is a man aged 50 to 69 who received an inactivated influenza vaccine.

This clonotype was picked up many times. The chain carries TRBV4-3 and TRBJ2-3, with TRBD1 identical over 9 bases. With V trimmed by 4 bases and J by 2 bases, 4 bases remained unmatched. The CDR3 covers 15 residues. Per the germline V gene, CDR1 is LGHNA and CDR2 is YSLEER. CDR3 DNA sequence: TGCGCCAGCAGCCCCGGGACAGGGTACACAGATACGCAGTATTTT. Residues: CASSPGTGYTDTQYF.

With respect to this clonotype: One end of the junction is discordant with germline, which a read error may explain. The chain carries TRBV2 and TRBJ2-1; D gene uncertain. From germline, CDR1 is SNHLY and CDR2 FYNNEI. This CDR3 has 16 amino acids. Here the CDR3 DNA reads TGTGCCAGCGGTGAAATGAAGACCGGCTCCTACAATGAGCAGTTCTTC. It translates to CASGEMKTGSYNEQFF.

This chain uses TRBV15 with TRBJ2-7; D is possibly TRBD1 (6 bases). V was cut by 3 bases and J by 3 bases, with 15 bases left in between. This CDR3 spans 15 amino acids. CDR1 LNHNV and CDR2 YYDKDF come from the germline V gene (reference sequence). CDR3 region: CATSRVARGYYEQYF. As DNA, the CDR3 is TGTGCCACCAGCAGGGTGGCCAGGGGCTACTACGAGCAGTACTTC.

This clonotype was observed a few times. This chain connects TRBV18 to TRBJ2-7; no clear D gene. The CDR3 length is 13 residues. The germline V and J ends were trimmed by 5 bases and 5 bases, with 13 bases remaining between them. The germline V gene encodes CDR1 KGHSH and CDR2 LQKENI. Written as DNA, the CDR3 is TGTGCCAGCTCAGGAGAGATAGGCGACGAGCAGTACTTC. Translation: CASSGEIGDEQYF.

DNA of the CDR3: TGTGCCAGCAGCCAAGATCGGCGCGGGGGGGCCTACGAGCAGTACTTC. Translation: CASSQDRRGGAYEQYF. J is TRBJ2-7 and V is TRBV3-1, with 9 bases that match TRBD2. The CDR3 has 16 amino acids. The V segment lost 0 bases and the J segment 2 bases; nucleotides outside the gene matches: 5. CDR1 is LGHDT, CDR2 YNNKEL, per germline (reference sequence).

This clonotype was detected many times. The chain carries TRBV4-1 and TRBJ2-1, with a possible D match to TRBD2 (7 bases). The CDR3 runs 15 residues. The V gene's germline CDR1 is MGHRA and CDR2 YSYEKL. V was cut by 4 bases and J by 7 bases, with 17 bases left in between. The DNA of the CDR3 is TGCGCCAGCAGCCTGACTCGGGGGGCGATTAATGAGCAGTTCTTC. Amino acids: CASSLTRGAINEQFF.

This clonotype was found many times. The chain has TRBV12-3 or TRBV12-4 and TRBJ1-2, with D tentatively TRBD1 (6 bases). This CDR3 has 14 amino acids. V was pared by 5 bases and J by 6 bases, with 16 bases between. The CDR3 loop is CASSRRGGDHGYTF. The DNA for the CDR3 is TGTGCCAGCAGTCGCCGGGGGGGCGACCATGGCTACACCTTC.

The chain joins TRBV12-3 or TRBV12-4 to TRBJ2-2; 9 bases are shared with TRBD1. This CDR3 comprises 14 residues. V lost 5 bases, J lost 9 bases, and 7 bases stayed unmatched. The CDR3 protein is CASSGGQGKRELFF. DNA of the CDR3: TGTGCCAGCAGTGGGGGACAGGGCAAAAGGGAGCTGTTTTTT.